Listed below are T cell receptor beta chains from one sample, sequenced in a study of blood T cell repertoires in COVID-19. Some clones are missing from TCRdb's copy, which holds only in-frame ones; the method was immunoSEQ multiplex PCR. There are some 140,000 clones in the sample; 85% occur only once, and around 4.5% lies in the top ten. The sample consisted of peripheral blood. The receptor source for this set is a human donor in a cohort sampled during active COVID-19. Both conserved end residues are part of each CDR3. D genes are given only for firm matches. Not all rows give a size; the values are once, few, many and, for expanded clones, a class.

D gene,clone size,V gene,J gene,CDR3 protein,CDR3 DNA
TRBD1,NA,TRBV7-9,TRBJ1-6,CASSPGQGGSPLHF,TGTGCCAGCAGCCCGGGACAGGGAGGTTCACCCCTCCACTTT
TRBD2,NA,TRBV5-1,TRBJ2-2,CASSLPRSGGAGTGELFF,TGCGCCAGCAGCTTGCCGCGTAGCGGGGGGGCCGGGACCGGGGAGCTGTTTTTT
NA,NA,TRBV19,TRBJ1-3,CASIGRGIAGNTIYF,TGTGCCAGTATAGGCAGGGGTATAGCTGGAAACACCATATATTTT
TRBD1,NA,TRBV2,TRBJ1-2,CASSAGTGAAYGYTF,TGTGCCAGCAGTGCCGGGACAGGGGCTGCCTATGGCTACACCTTC
NA,NA,TRBV12-3/TRBV12-4,TRBJ1-2,CAVQGNYGYTF,TGTGCCGTACAGGGAAACTATGGCTACACCTTC
NA,NA,TRBV7-7,TRBJ2-5,CASSSQGLEEETQYF,TGTGCCAGCAGCTCCCAGGGACTTGAGGAAGAGACCCAGTACTTC
NA,NA,TRBV9,TRBJ2-5,CASSLRQQETQYF,TGTGCCAGCAGCCTACGACAGCAAGAGACCCAGTACTTC
TRBD1,NA,TRBV19,TRBJ1-5,CASSSSPGTGLNQPQHF,TGTGCCAGTAGTTCCTCTCCCGGGACAGGGCTCAATCAGCCCCAGCATTTT
TRBD1,NA,TRBV7-9,TRBJ2-3,CASSPEAGQGTDTQYF,TGTGCCAGCAGCCCCGAGGCGGGACAGGGCACAGATACGCAGTATTTT
TRBD1,NA,TRBV6-5,TRBJ2-7,CASSRTGTGSYEQYF,TGTGCCAGCAGTCGGACCGGGACAGGATCCTACGAGCAGTACTTC
TRBD2,NA,TRBV27,TRBJ2-7,CASSLLGLGTYEQYF,TGTGCCAGCAGTTTATTGGGACTAGGGACCTACGAGCAGTACTTC
NA,NA,TRBV5-6,TRBJ1-2,CASSLPANYGYTF,TGTGCCAGCAGCCTCCCAGCTAACTATGGCTACACCTTC
TRBD1,NA,TRBV6-5,TRBJ1-2,CASSYRGQGYGYTF,TGTGCCAGCAGTTACAGGGGACAGGGGTATGGCTACACCTTC
NA,NA,TRBV19,TRBJ1-1,CASSRSPGYGEAFF,TGTGCCAGTAGTAGATCCCCAGGGTACGGTGAAGCTTTCTTT
TRBD2,once,TRBV20-1,TRBJ2-5,CSASLASGETQYF,TGCAGTGCTAGTTTGGCTAGCGGAGAGACCCAGTACTTC
TRBD1,NA,TRBV30,TRBJ1-2,CAWSDPDRARWGYTF,TGTGCCTGGAGTGACCCCGACAGGGCCCGGTGGGGCTACACCTTC
NA,NA,TRBV7-2,TRBJ1-2,CASSLNFGNYGYTF,TGTGCCAGCAGCTTAAACTTCGGGAACTATGGCTACACCTTC
NA,once,TRBV11-3,TRBJ2-1,CASSLFTGLNYNEQFF,TGTGCCAGCAGCTTGTTTACGGGACTCAACTACAATGAGCAGTTCTTC
NA,NA,TRBV12-3/TRBV12-4,TRBJ2-5,CASSSPGTQYF,TGTGCCAGCAGCTCCCCAGGGACCCAGTACTTC
NA,NA,TRBV10-3,TRBJ1-2,CAISVGQGSGGYTF,TGTGCCATCAGTGTAGGGCAGGGGTCGGGTGGCTACACCTTC
NA,once,TRBV2,TRBJ1-6,CASSEAGGAANSPLHF,TGTGCCAGCAGTGAAGCGGGGGGGGCGGCTAATTCACCCCTCCACTTT
NA,NA,TRBV14,TRBJ2-2,CASSRLGETGELFF,TGTGCCAGCAGTCGACTCGGGGAAACCGGGGAGCTGTTTTTT
NA,NA,TRBV13,TRBJ2-7,CASSDTQRKSYEQYF,TGTGCCAGCAGCGACACCCAGCGGAAGAGCTACGAGCAGTACTTC
TRBD1,once,TRBV29-1,TRBJ2-5,CSVLQGQGRETQYF,TGCAGCGTACTTCAAGGACAGGGCCGTGAGACCCAGTACTTC
NA,NA,TRBV4-3,TRBJ1-1,CASSQDAGYTEAFF,TGCGCCAGCAGCCAAGATGCGGGGTACACTGAAGCTTTCTTT
NA,NA,TRBV3-1/TRBV3-2,TRBJ1-3,CASSQVRYANTIYF,TGTGCCAGCAGCCAAGTGCGTTATGCTAACACCATATATTTT
TRBD1,NA,TRBV19,TRBJ1-5,CASSIRGGTGGENQPQHF,TGTGCCAGTAGTATCAGGGGCGGAACAGGGGGCGAGAATCAGCCCCAGCATTTT
NA,NA,TRBV6-2/TRBV6-3,TRBJ2-1,CASSTVNREGTVNEQFF,TGTGCCAGCAGCACTGTTAACAGGGAAGGAACAGTCAATGAGCAGTTCTTC
NA,NA,TRBV7-8,TRBJ1-1,CASSNREGYTEAFF,TGTGCCAGCAGCAACAGGGAGGGGTACACTGAAGCTTTCTTT
TRBD2,NA,TRBV5-1,TRBJ2-1,CASSLASGGINVYNEQFF,TGCGCCAGCAGCTTGGCCAGCGGGGGCATAAATGTTTACAATGAGCAGTTCTTC